This TCR beta chain was captured in a study of shared clonotypes between healthy human individuals (dated by TCRdb to about 2020). About the study as a whole: The cohort comprised a couple of women and a few men aged 18 to 49 years. Per donor, three plates each were used for CD4 naive and CD4 memory, two for CD8 naive, and one for CD8 memory. Blood TCR repertoires of a handful of healthy adults were deeply sequenced to estimate repertoire size and the extent of clonotype sharing between individuals. To increase sequencing depth and limit assay-specific biases, TCR repertoire library preparation and sequencing were carried out by different laboratories using diverse techniques. Between about 0.85 and 9.5 billion PBMCs per donor were obtained by leukapheresis.

Donors were healthy HIV-negative adults with no recently reported acute infections or vaccinations. Every donor was a Caucasian adult residing in Nashville, Tennessee, USA. CD4+ T cells were enriched through magnetic negative selection, after which naive cells were positively selected on CD45RA and the remaining negative fraction served as the memory subset. Blood was obtained by leukapheresis, after which PBMCs were separated by Ficoll-Histopaque density gradient centrifugation and cryopreserved in liquid nitrogen vapor phase. Analytical flow cytometry was used to check the purity and quantity of every magnetically sorted T cell population. From each sorted fraction, genomic DNA was isolated and quantified by UV absorbance on a Nanodrop 2000c. Study-level results and caveats: Higher generation probabilities were observed for clonotypes shared by all four sorted-subset donors than for non-shared clonotypes. Larger estimated clonotype richness was generally found for naive subsets than for memory subsets. Rarefaction of sorted-subset datasets indicated incomplete sequencing despite the large sequencing depth. Because the study included only a small number of donors, the genetic and exposure-history diversity represented was limited. Pairwise subsampling indicated that sequencing depth was expected to affect the degree of clonotype sharing among donors. Sampling was restricted to blood, and TCR repertoires in tissue are likely to differ from TCR repertoires in blood. Roughly 5.2% of naive CD4, around 4% of naive CD8, approximately 2% of memory CD4, and 0.4% of memory CD8 clonotypes were shared across four donors.

V is reduced by 2 bases and J by 1 base, leaving a spacing of 9 bases between them. CDR1 and CDR2 are read off the germline V gene as SGHTA and FQGNSA. The CDR3 sequence holds 15 residues, the cysteine and phenylalanine included. The kept DNA is CDR3 alone, 45 bases in frame from the first base. Using the deep immunoSEQ assay, TCR CDR3 regions were amplified from genomic DNA by multiplex PCR. For each cell subset, the extracted genomic DNA was distributed evenly across all wells of several immunoSEQ 96-well plates, and each plate served as one replicate. Each replicate PCR for sorted subsets received about 0.2 ug genomic DNA, equal to 28,000 or so T cell genomes. Purified libraries were quantified with a Qubit 3.0 fluorometer, sized on a Bioanalyzer 2100, and re-quantified with the KAPA Library Quantification kit. A separate single-read 150-cycle Illumina NextSeq 550 flow cell was used to sequence each immunoSEQ 96-well plate. Concerning the study's data processing: The immunoSEQ output contained only junctional sequences without quality scores, so filtering could not match that applied to full-length reads. Sequences were annotated with PyIR, a Python wrapper for IgBLAST v1.9, and V/J genes and CDR3 were assigned using IMGT germline references. Any read was removed if the V/J assignment was weak (E-value above 1e-6), the CDR3 was missing, or the read contained stop codons, out-of-frame junctions, or ambiguous translated residues. V3J clonotypes were defined by identical inferred V gene, J gene, and CDR3 amino acid sequence. Percentage overlap between repertoires was calculated by dividing the number of shared unique clonotypes by the size of the smaller repertoire. Richness of each repertoire was evaluated using RTK rarefaction, the Chao1 estimator, and Recon v2.1 estimates of unobserved clonotypes. For all TCRbeta clonotypes obtained by the gDNA method from a few donors, generation probabilities were computed with OLGA. The source is immuneACCESS, and TCRdb retained only in-frame sequences with V and J called. Part of the clones is not carried over; for the studies checked, unresolved V genes explain less than half of this, and the remainder is unexplained. V and J calls and clone size are given by that table; D and trimming were obtained from the DNA. This sample comprises roughly 2.2 million clones, just over 90% of them detected only once. The top ten clones comprise under 0.45% of the sample.

With regard to this clone: It has no known antigen specificity. The input lacks base qualities; no much larger clone sits a single base away.

The V and J genes are TRBV7-2 and TRBJ1-5, with no confidently assigned D gene. The receptor comes from a man between 18 and 29 years old in good health. Some clones in this sample may be carry-over from other donors' samples. Sequenced: naive CD4+ T cells from PBMCs. The cell subset or site tag for this specimen amounts to: CD45RA+ positively selected. The base sequence is TGTGCCAGCAGCTTACCGGGAACGAGCAATCAGCCCCAGCATTTT. Its protein is CASSLPGTSNQPQHF.